Below, one T cell receptor beta chain is given with its context. This sample is part of a study of blood T cell repertoires in COVID-19. Assay: immunoSEQ multiplex PCR; the TCRdb copy retains only in-frame clones and omits some. The top ten hold approximately 9.3% of the sample, which has a few hundred thousand clones, 85% to 90% seen once. Individuals aged about 18 to 90 years were recruited from 24 US areas. This receptor was obtained from a woman aged 45-60 years who had recovered from COVID-19. Material for sequencing was PBMCs or T cells enriched from blood (not recorded which).

CDR3 sequence reads: CAWSIFTGAGANVLTF. Here the CDR3 DNA reads TGTGCCTGGAGTATTTTTACGGGAGCTGGGGCCAACGTCCTGACTTTC. This chain uses TRBV30 with TRBJ2-6; D is perhaps TRBD2 (6 bases). The CDR3 contains 16 residues. V lost 2 bases and J lost 2, with 13 bases in between. Germline CDR1 is GTSNPN and CDR2 is SVGIG (reference sequence).